One and the same sample provided the 28 T cell receptor beta chains below, sequenced in a study of T cells in Graves' hyperthyroidism and ophthalmopathy. RNA transcripts yielded amplified TCR beta CDR3 regions. HTBI primers drove first-round RT-PCR of the TCR CDR3. TCRdb recomputed calls from the multiplex PCR reads with MiXCR, one row per CDR3 protein. The sample lists approximately 300,000 distinct CDR3 sequences; approximately 15% were seen once. Source material: blood. Receptor source: a woman aged 55-69 years with Graves' ophthalmopathy.

This clonotype was detected many times. J is TRBJ1-5 and V is TRBV6-2 or TRBV6-3; D is ambiguous. Germline V lookup: CDR1 MNHEY, CDR2 SVGEGT. V lost 7 bases, J lost 7 bases, and 14 bases lay in between. The CDR3 length is 13 residues. The CDR3 DNA sequence: TGTGCCAGCACCCAGGCATCAGGCCAGCCCCAGCATTTT. As protein: CASTQASGQPQHF.

At least ten counts were recorded for this clonotype. The chain employs TRBV2 and TRBJ2-1; TRBD2 matches at 8 bases. V lost 4 bases to trimming and J lost 2 bases; unmatched junction nucleotides: 4. This CDR3 region has 15 residues. Germline V lookup: CDR1 SNHLY, CDR2 FYNNEI. For the CDR3, the DNA is TGTGCCAGCAGTGTCGGGAGGGGGGCCTACAATGAGCAGTTCTTC. Its protein is CASSVGRGAYNEQFF.

The sample holds many counts of this clonotype. The chain is built from TRBV28 and TRBJ1-1; perhaps TRBD1 as D (5 bases). The ends were cut back, 5 bases at V and 4 bases at J, with 14 bases in the middle. The germline V gene encodes CDR1 MDHEN and CDR2 SYDVKM. The CDR3 runs 14 residues. The CDR3 DNA follows: TGTGCCAGCAGTGCTGGGACCGCTCGCACTGAAGCTTTCTTT. Its protein is CASSAGTARTEAFF.

Concerning this clonotype: This may come from a read error, since a much larger clone is one base off. V usage is TRBV18 and J usage is TRBJ1-2; 8 bases fit TRBD1. The CDR3 runs to 14 residues. From germline, CDR1 is KGHSH and CDR2 LQKENI. In DNA form, the CDR3 reads TGTGTCAGCTCACCAGGGGGCCTCAACTATGGCTACACCTTC. It yields the protein CVSSPGGLNYGYTF.

In its sample, this clonotype was seen many times. V and J are TRBV27 and TRBJ2-7, with D possibly called TRBD1 or TRBD2 (5 bases each). Deletions cut 2 bases from V and 4 bases from J, with 9 bases between. Looked up from germline, CDR1 is MNHEY and CDR2 is SMNVEV (reference sequence). This CDR3 contains 13 residues. The CDR3 DNA reads TGTGCCAGCAGTTTAAAGAGGGGTTACGAGCAGTACTTC. It is translated as CASSLKRGYEQYF.

The table lists this clonotype with a few counts. The chain recombines TRBV20-1 with TRBJ2-7; 7 nucleotides agree with TRBD1. V was clipped by 4 bases and J by 3 bases; unmatched bases: 12. CDR1 and CDR2 (germline): DFQATT, SNEGSKA (reference sequence). CDR3 length: 15 amino acids. DNA for the CDR3: TGCAGTGCTATAAATTGGGACAGCACCTTCTACGAGCAGTACTTC. Amino acid sequence: CSAINWDSTFYEQYF.

V usage is TRBV7-2 and J usage is TRBJ1-3, with a tentative D call TRBD1 (5 bases). Trimming removed 3 bases at V and 0 bases at J, with 12 bases between. There are 16 residues in the CDR3. CDR1 SGHTA and CDR2 FQGNSA come from the germline V gene. The CDR3, as DNA: TGTGCCAGCAGCTTGGGGCCGGTAAACTCTGGAAACACCATATATTTT. Translation: CASSLGPVNSGNTIYF.

This clonotype was counted only a few times. This sequence joins TRBV20-1 and TRBJ1-2, with 8 bases aligning to TRBD1. Per the germline V gene, CDR1 is DFQATT and CDR2 is SNEGSKA (reference sequence). Trimming cost V 5 bases and J 8 bases; bases outside gene matches: 7. The length of the CDR3 is 12 residues. CDR3: CSALDRGFGYTF. The CDR3 DNA is TGCAGTGCTCTAGACAGGGGATTCGGCTACACCTTC.

The chain has TRBV28 and TRBJ1-2, with 7 bases lining up with TRBD1. CDR3 length: 14 residues. The V segment lost 6 bases and the J segment 14 bases; nucleotides outside the gene matches: 18. Per the germline V gene, CDR1 is MDHEN and CDR2 is SYDVKM. The CDR3 nucleotides are TGTGCCAGCAGCCTACCAGGGGGACCTAATCAGTTGACCTTC. This gives the protein CASSLPGGPNQLTF.

This clonotype was counted between two and nine times. The J gene is TRBJ2-5, the V gene TRBV5-6; tentatively, D is TRBD1 (5 bases). Germline CDR1 reads SGHDT; CDR2 reads YYEEEE. V lost 4 bases and J 2 bases, leaving 9 bases between the germline ends. This CDR3 region has 13 residues. The CDR3 loop reads CASSRKGQETQYF. The DNA of the CDR3 is TGTGCCAGCAGCCGGAAGGGGCAAGAGACCCAGTACTTC.

In its sample, this clonotype was seen a few times. The chain uses TRBV4-1 and TRBJ2-3, with D possibly being TRBD2 (5 bases). This CDR3 has 14 amino acids. Trimming removed 3 bases from V and 0 bases from J, with 7 bases in between. CDR1 and CDR2 (germline): MGHRA, YSYEKL. The CDR3 DNA follows: TGCGCCAGCAGCCATAGGAGGAGCACAGATACGCAGTATTTT. Protein: CASSHRRSTDTQYF.

This clonotype showed up many times. V usage is TRBV20-1 and J usage is TRBJ1-1; 9 positions match TRBD1. The J segment lost 5 bases and the V segment lost 1 base, leaving 14 bases of the junction unmatched. Germline assignment: CDR1 DFQATT and CDR2 SNEGSKA (reference sequence). The CDR3 is 17 amino acids. The DNA of the CDR3 is TGCAGTGCTAGAGGGGGGGTAACAGGGGGCTTGGTGACTGAAGCTTTCTTT. This sequence encodes CSARGGVTGGLVTEAFF.

The chain has TRBV5-1 and TRBJ2-1; 7 bases are a match to TRBD2. This CDR3 is 15 amino acids long. V shed 4 bases and J 7 bases; nucleotides not matched to a gene: 11. Germline CDR1 reads SGHRS; CDR2 reads YFSETQ. The CDR3 sequence: CASSPLGGGVNEQFF. In nucleotides, the CDR3 is TGCGCCAGCAGCCCCCTGGGGGGGGGGGTGAATGAGCAGTTCTTC.

The chain uses TRBV5-8 and TRBJ2-2; 7 nucleotides line up with TRBD2. CDR3 length equals 15 residues. Per germline, CDR1 SGHTS and CDR2 YDEGEE. Losses at the gene ends were 1 base for V and 7 bases for J; bases not matched to a gene: 7. DNA for the CDR3: TGTGCCAGCAGCTTGCCCACTAGCGAGTACGGGGAGCTGTTTTTT. Translation gives CASSLPTSEYGELFF. The variable domain in full, completed from reference TRBV5-8 and TRBJ2-2, reads EAGVTQSPTHLIKTRGQQATLRCSPISGHTSVYWYQQALGLGLQFLLWYDEGEERNRGNFPPRFSGRQFPNYSSELNVNALELEDSALYLCASSLPTSEYGELFFGEGSRLTVL.

A few counts support this clonotype. The CDR3 nucleotides read TGCGCCAGCAGCTTGGAGGCAGGAGGGGGGTACGAGCAGTACTTC. Translated: CASSLEAGGGYEQYF. The chain combines TRBV5-1 with TRBJ2-7, with D perhaps matching TRBD1 or TRBD2 (6 bases each). Germline loops: CDR1 SGHRS, CDR2 YFSETQ. V was pared by 0 bases and J by 4 bases, with 14 bases between. This CDR3 comprises 15 residues.

This clonotype turned up a few times. The chain employs TRBV4-2 and TRBJ2-5, with D uncertain. The CDR3 loop spans 19 amino acids. With 5 bases removed from V and 3 bases from J, the gap between germline ends came to 28 bases. Germline V CDR1 and CDR2: LGHNA, YNFKEQ. The CDR3 loop reads CASSERFGRHLMMEETQYF. The CDR3 DNA reads as TGTGCCAGCAGCGAGAGATTCGGGCGGCACCTAATGATGGAAGAGACCCAGTACTTC.

This clonotype was observed at least ten times. At one end the junction does not follow the germline gene, possibly because of a read error. The chain joins TRBV27 to TRBJ2-3; D assignment may be TRBD1 or TRBD2 (5 bases each). CDR1 is MNHEY, CDR2 SMNVEV, per germline (reference sequence). The CDR3 consists of 15 residues. The CDR3 DNA follows: TGTGCCAGCAGTTCGGGACCGGGAACCACAGATGCGCAGTATTTT. Amino acids: CASSSGPGTTDAQYF.

This clonotype has a count of ten or more. V is TRBV6-1 and J is TRBJ1-4, with D uncertain. There are 13 residues in the CDR3. V lost 4 bases to trimming and J lost 4 bases, with 7 bases between them. Germline CDR1 MNHNS, CDR2 SASEGT. CDR3: CASSARDNEKLFF. CDR3 DNA: TGTGCCAGCAGTGCACGGGATAATGAAAAACTGTTTTTT.

This clonotype was observed a handful of times. The chain carries TRBV20-1 and TRBJ1-1; D may be TRBD1 (5 bases). Germline V CDR1 and CDR2: DFQATT, SNEGSKA (reference sequence). This CDR3 region has 15 residues. The germline V and J ends were trimmed by 0 bases and 0 bases, with 11 bases remaining between them. The CDR3 loop is CSARDSSRVNTEAFF. CDR3 DNA sequence: TGCAGTGCTAGAGATTCGTCCAGGGTGAACACTGAAGCTTTCTTT.

At least ten counts were recorded for this clonotype. This chain connects TRBV20-1 to TRBJ2-7; TRBD1 or TRBD2 may be the D gene (5 bases each). Germline-derived CDR1 and CDR2 are DFQATT and SNEGSKA (reference sequence). Trimming stripped 4 bases from V and 2 bases from J, with 15 bases between. The CDR3 length is 14 residues. The CDR3 DNA follows: TGCAGTGCTATGAACGGGACCGGAACCTACGAGCAGTACTTC. It encodes CSAMNGTGTYEQYF.

The rearrangement joins TRBV6-5 to TRBJ1-2; no clear D gene. The CDR3 totals 12 residues. V was shortened by 4 bases and J by 7 bases, with 10 bases between the two germline ends. Germline CDR1 MNHEY, CDR2 SVGAGI. The CDR3 DNA reads TGTGCCAGCAGTTCGGACTATTTTGGCTACACCTTC. This encodes CASSSDYFGYTF.

This clonotype came up a few times. V and J are TRBV9 and TRBJ2-1; 8 bases agree with TRBD2. The CDR3 extends over 15 amino acids. The ends lost 4 bases at V and 5 bases at J; junction bases unmatched: 8. Looked up from germline, CDR1 is SGDLS and CDR2 is YYNGEE. The CDR3 DNA reads TGTGCCAGCAGCTTTAGCGGGACGGGGGACAATGAGCAGTTCTTC. It encodes CASSFSGTGDNEQFF. The complete variable domain, with remaining parts taken from reference TRBV9 and TRBJ2-1, reads DSGVTQTPKHLITATGQRVTLRCSPRSGDLSVYWYQQSLDQGLQFLIQYYNGEERAKGNILERFSAQQFPDLHSELNLSSLELGDSALYFCASSFSGTGDNEQFFGPGTRLTVL.

A few counts support this clonotype. J is TRBJ2-5 and V is TRBV20-1; TRBD1 aligns across 8 bases. The germline CDR1 and CDR2 sequences are DFQATT and SNEGSKA (reference sequence). V gave up 0 bases and J gave up 4 bases; unmatched junction bases: 1. This CDR3 has 13 amino acids. This CDR3 reads CSARDRGLETQYF. The CDR3 coding sequence is TGCAGTGCTAGAGACAGGGGGCTAGAGACCCAGTACTTC.

This clonotype was picked up many times. The chain recombines TRBV20-1 with TRBJ2-7, with TRBD1 identical over 10 bases. CDR1 is DFQATT, CDR2 SNEGSKA, per germline (reference sequence). V shed 3 bases and J 4 bases; nucleotides not matched to a gene: 9. CDR3 length: 15 residues. The CDR3 DNA reads TGCAGTGCTAGTCGCCGGGACAGGGGTCTGTACGAGCAGTACTTC. This encodes CSASRRDRGLYEQYF.

The J gene is TRBJ1-3, the V gene TRBV4-1; D gene unclear. The CDR3 contains 16 residues. Germline V gene data show CDR1 as MGHRA and CDR2 as YSYEKL. The ends were cut back, 3 bases at V and 2 bases at J, with 14 bases in the middle. The chain's CDR3 is CASSQRAGPTGNTIYF. In nucleotides, the CDR3 is TGCGCCAGCAGCCAGAGGGCAGGTCCCACTGGAAACACCATATATTTT.

This clonotype was detected a few times. The rearrangement uses TRBV7-3 and TRBJ2-2; 14 nucleotides align to TRBD2. From germline, CDR1 is SGHTA and CDR2 FQGTGA. V dropped 5 bases and J dropped 2; count of bases not matched to a gene: 10. The CDR3 consists of 19 residues. The CDR3 nucleotides read TGTGCCAGCAGCCCGGGGACTAGCGGGAGAATGACAAACACCGGGGAGCTGTTTTTT. Translating it yields CASSPGTSGRMTNTGELFF.

The chain is built from TRBV30 and TRBJ2-5; TRBD2 matches at 9 bases. This CDR3 is built from 14 residues. In germline, CDR1 is GTSNPN, CDR2 SVGIG (reference sequence). Unmatched junction bases numbered 8, after V lost 4 bases and J lost 5 bases. The CDR3 sequence: CAWNRGRAIETQYF. Written as DNA, the CDR3 is TGTGCCTGGAACCGCGGGAGGGCCATTGAGACCCAGTACTTC.

This clonotype was counted at least ten times. The chain links TRBV27 to TRBJ1-1; 7 bases fit TRBD1. Germline CDR1 and CDR2: MNHEY and SMNVEV (reference sequence). CDR3 size: 14 residues. V dropped 5 bases and J dropped 5; count of bases not matched to a gene: 8. CDR3 protein: CASSPDRAATEAFF. CDR3 bases: TGTGCCAGCAGTCCTGACAGGGCTGCGACTGAAGCTTTCTTT.